The T cell receptor (beta chain) under discussion was sequenced for a study of human T cells and chemical hapten exposure. Study summary: After 6 days, upper back 0.01% DPC patch tests were scored.

One entry per CDR3 protein, called by TCRdb with MiXCR from the RACE reads. The sample carries around 110,000 distinct CDR3 sequences, about an eighth recorded once. Trimming stripped 8 bases from V and 6 bases from J, with 8 bases between. This CDR3 is built from 11 residues. This clonotype was seen a few times. Time point indicated: patch test 1, 2 weeks after DPC sensitization. The treatment here: therapeutic diphenylcyclopropenone sensitization with weekly scalp DPC. Participating donors were patients with alopecia, aged 18 to 70 years, considered appropriate candidates for DPC. This rearrangement joins TRBV12-3 or TRBV12-4 to TRBJ2-1; D possibly corresponds to TRBD2 (6 bases). This receptor was obtained from a woman in her forties or fifties with alopecia areata. Some clones in this sample may be carry-over from other donors' samples. Sequencing used whole blood, obtained in connection with sensitization to the hapten diphenylcyclopropenone (DPC). CDR3 protein: CASGSGNEQFF. In DNA form, the CDR3 reads TGTGCCAGCGGTAGCGGCAATGAGCAGTTCTTC.